A single sample gave rise to the 28 T cell receptor beta chains below, sequenced in a study of cytomegalovirus exposure and HLA in healthy donors. Profiling relied on immunoSEQ multiplex PCR, and the TCRdb table lists in-frame clones only, not all of them. The sample gives about 140,000 clones, 70% to 85% of which show up once; less than 35% is in the top ten. Sequenced input: PBMCs. These receptors were obtained from a man between 25 and 39 years old in good health and CMV-seropositive.

The chain has TRBV2 and TRBJ2-1; D is perhaps TRBD2 (6 bases). The CDR3 extends over 12 amino acids. CDR1 is SNHLY and CDR2 is FYNNEI in the germline V gene. The V end was cut by 7 bases, the J end by 13 bases, with 17 bases between. In DNA, the CDR3 is TGTGCCAGCACCTTGGCTCTAGCGCGCCAGTTCTTC. This translates into CASTLALARQFF.

The rearrangement links TRBV7-8 to TRBJ2-2, with 7 bases aligning to TRBD2. V shed 4 bases and J 5 bases; nucleotides not matched to a gene: 13. The length of the CDR3 is 17 residues. Germline V gene data show CDR1 as SGHVS and CDR2 as FQNEAQ. The CDR3 reads CASSSWDYRVLTGELFF. As DNA, the CDR3 is TGTGCCAGCAGCTCGTGGGACTATCGCGTTTTGACCGGGGAGCTGTTTTTT.

The count of this clone is one. The rearrangement links TRBV7-2 to TRBJ2-3, with 11 positions matching TRBD2. Trimming removed 5 bases from V and 2 bases from J; junction bases left unmatched: 6. The CDR3 runs 16 residues. The germline CDR1 and CDR2 sequences are SGHTA and FQGNSA. The CDR3 sequence is CASSRISGGVTDTQYF. CDR3 DNA sequence: TGTGCCAGCAGCCGAATTAGCGGGGGGGTCACAGATACGCAGTATTTT.

This clone has a single count. The chain links TRBV18 to TRBJ2-1; 7 bases map to TRBD1. Looked up from germline, CDR1 is KGHSH and CDR2 is LQKENI. The CDR3 sequence is 16 residues long. The V segment lost 3 bases and the J segment 9 bases; nucleotides outside the gene matches: 14. As DNA, the CDR3 is TGTGCCAGCTCACCGCCGACAGGGTGGGGTCTCGGTGAGCAGTTCTTC. This translates into CASSPPTGWGLGEQFF. The full variable domain, completed using reference TRBV18 and TRBJ2-1, is NAGVMQNPRHLVRRRGQEARLRCSPMKGHSHVYWYRQLPEEGLKFMVYLQKENIIDESGMPKERFSAEFPKEGPSILRIQQVVRGDSAAYFCASSPPTGWGLGEQFFGPGTRLTVL.

The rearrangement joins TRBV4-2 to TRBJ1-5; unclear D gene. The CDR3 contains 14 residues. V lost 0 bases, J lost 1 base, and 4 bases lay in between. CDR1 is LGHNA, CDR2 YNFKEQ, per germline. The DNA of the CDR3 is TGTGCCAGCAGCCAAGATATGAGCAATCAGCCCCAGCATTTT. This gives the protein CASSQDMSNQPQHF.

This clone was detected only a few times. This chain links TRBV10-1 with TRBJ2-7, with D possibly matching TRBD1 (6 bases). The V and J ends lost 4 bases and 2 bases respectively, with 12 bases between them. CDR1 is WNHNN, CDR2 SYGVQD, per germline (reference sequence). The CDR3 extends over 14 amino acids. The CDR3 here is CASSAPQGTYEQYF. CDR3 in DNA: TGCGCCAGCAGTGCCCCACAGGGTACCTACGAGCAGTACTTC.

This clone has a count of ten or more. The chain joins TRBV2 to TRBJ2-3, with D tentatively TRBD2 (6 bases). The V and J ends lost 8 bases and 2 bases respectively, with 11 bases between them. Germline V gene lookup returns CDR1 SNHLY and CDR2 FYNNEI. The CDR3 covers 13 residues. This CDR3 is CASVSGLTDTQYF. The DNA for the CDR3 is TGTGCCAGCGTTAGCGGCCTCACAGATACGCAGTATTTT.

The rearrangement joins TRBV7-8 to TRBJ1-5; D is perhaps TRBD1 (5 bases). Germline values: CDR1 SGHVS, CDR2 FQNEAQ. Trimming took off 5 bases at V and 6 bases at J, with 17 bases between the two ends. This CDR3 spans 15 amino acids. The CDR3 coding sequence is TGTGCCAGCAGCCCCCAGGGCGGGGATGGTCAGCCCCAGCATTTT. This encodes CASSPQGGDGQPQHF.

The rearrangement links TRBV9 to TRBJ2-5; 10 nucleotides agree with TRBD2. CDR1 is SGDLS and CDR2 is YYNGEE in the germline V gene. CDR3 length: 17 residues. The ends lost 0 bases at V and 1 base at J; junction bases unmatched: 6. The chain's CDR3 is CASSVGLAGDLQETQYF. CDR3 DNA sequence: TGTGCCAGCAGCGTAGGTCTAGCGGGAGATCTCCAAGAGACCCAGTACTTC.

This chain uses TRBV6-5 with TRBJ1-1; 7 positions match TRBD1. The CDR3 extends over 15 amino acids. CDR1 is MNHEY and CDR2 is SVGAGI in the germline V gene. V was pared by 5 bases and J by 4 bases, with 10 bases of the junction left unmatched. The CDR3 DNA is TGTGCCAGCAGTCCACCAACAGGGGAGAGCACTGAAGCTTTCTTT. Amino acid sequence: CASSPPTGESTEAFF.

V and J are TRBV19 and TRBJ1-4; D gene ambiguous. V lost 3 bases and J 3 bases, leaving 11 bases between the germline ends. Looked up from germline, CDR1 is LNHDA and CDR2 is SQIVND (reference sequence). This CDR3 contains 15 residues. CDR3 residues: CASSIRRAANEKLFF. CDR3 DNA: TGTGCCAGTAGTATCCGGCGGGCGGCTAATGAAAAACTGTTTTTT.

The rearrangement joins TRBV6-1 to TRBJ2-3, with 11 bases aligning to TRBD1. J gave up 8 bases and V 8 bases, and 9 bases lay outside the gene matches. Germline CDR1 is MNHNS and CDR2 is SASEGT. The CDR3 is 14 amino acids. The CDR3 bases are TGTGCCAGCGGGCAGGGACAGGGGGAGGGTACGCAGTATTTT. Translating gives CASGQGQGEGTQYF.

This chain links TRBV7-3 with TRBJ2-5; a weak D match, TRBD2 (6 bases). Germline V gene data show CDR1 as SGHTA and CDR2 as FQGTGA. The CDR3 is 13 amino acids. V was trimmed by 6 bases and J by 5 bases, leaving 13 bases between them. CDR3 protein: CASSPGAGETQYF. CDR3 nucleotides: TGTGCCAGCAGTCCCGGGGCGGGGGAGACCCAGTACTTC.

This rearrangement joins TRBV29-1 to TRBJ2-5; tentatively, D is TRBD2 (7 bases). Trimming pared 7 bases from V and 7 bases from J, leaving 16 bases between. Germline assignment: CDR1 SQVTM and CDR2 ANQGSEA. The CDR3 has 12 amino acids. This chain's CDR3 is CSGRRGQGTQYF. The CDR3 DNA reads as TGCAGCGGGCGGCGGGGGCAGGGGACCCAGTACTTC.

The gene calls are TRBV29-1 and TRBJ2-3; a possible D gene is TRBD2 (5 bases). This CDR3 region has 12 residues. Per the germline V gene, CDR1 is SQVTM and CDR2 is ANQGSEA. The V gene lost 4 bases and the J gene lost 2 bases, with 7 bases spanning the gap. The CDR3 DNA sequence: TGCAGCGTTGGGGAGTCCACAGATACGCAGTATTTT. It yields the protein CSVGESTDTQYF.

The rearrangement links TRBV6-1 to TRBJ1-5; TRBD1 might be the D (5 bases). Germline CDR1 MNHNS, CDR2 SASEGT. V was trimmed by 2 bases and J by 9 bases, leaving 20 bases between them. This CDR3 is 16 amino acids long. The CDR3 region is CASSELADSFGRPQHF. The CDR3 DNA is TGTGCCAGCAGTGAATTAGCCGACAGTTTTGGGCGGCCCCAGCATTTT.

This chain links TRBV7-2 with TRBJ2-1; possibly TRBD2 for D (5 bases). This CDR3 contains 15 residues. V lost 4 bases, J lost 1 base, and 11 bases lay in between. Germline CDR1 is SGHTA and CDR2 is FQGNSA. The CDR3 region has the DNA TGTGCCAGCAGCTCTATGAGCGGATCCTACAATGAGCAGTTCTTC. This translates into CASSSMSGSYNEQFF.

This clone was picked up a small number of times. The chain combines TRBV2 with TRBJ2-1; the match to TRBD2 covers 7 bases. The V gene end was trimmed by 5 bases and the J gene end by 7 bases; junction bases not matched to a gene: 11. Germline values: CDR1 SNHLY, CDR2 FYNNEI. The CDR3 has 15 amino acids. DNA for the CDR3: TGTGCCAGCAGTCTCCCCGGGACTATGAGGAATGAGCAGTTCTTC. Its translation: CASSLPGTMRNEQFF.

This chain links TRBV5-5 with TRBJ2-5; TRBD2 agrees at 13 bases. Germline V gene sequence: CDR1 SGHKS, CDR2 YYEKEE (reference sequence). This CDR3 is built from 17 residues. V lost 0 bases, J lost 2 bases, and 4 bases stayed unmatched. The CDR3 coding sequence is TGTGCCAGCAGCTTGGAACTAGCGGGAGGGATACAAGAGACCCAGTACTTC. Translating it yields CASSLELAGGIQETQYF.

The chain has TRBV27 and TRBJ2-7, with D perhaps TRBD1 (5 bases). This CDR3 is built from 13 residues. V was clipped by 5 bases and J by 5 bases, with 13 bases between them. Germline lookup yields CDR1 MNHEY and CDR2 SMNVEV (reference sequence). The CDR3 is CASSPQGIHEQYF. The CDR3 DNA reads TGTGCCAGCAGTCCCCAGGGAATCCACGAGCAGTACTTC.

The rearrangement joins TRBV19 to TRBJ2-7; 8 bases match TRBD1. J gave up 3 bases and V 9 bases, and 7 bases lay outside the gene matches. Germline V gives CDR1 LNHDA, CDR2 SQIVND (reference sequence). The CDR3 is 13 amino acids. The CDR3 sequence is CASGTGGNYEQYF. The CDR3 bases are TGTGCCAGCGGGACAGGCGGCAACTACGAGCAGTACTTC. Combining the CDR3 with reference TRBV19 and TRBJ2-7 gives the whole variable domain DGGITQSPKYLFRKEGQNVTLSCEQNLNHDAMYWYRQDPGQGLRLIYYSQIVNDFQKGDIAEGYSVSREKKESFPLTVTSAQKNPTAFYLCASGTGGNYEQYFGPGTRLTVT.

The chain employs TRBV7-8 and TRBJ2-7, with no clear D. V was clipped by 2 bases and J by 0 bases, with 8 bases between them. Germline V gene lookup returns CDR1 SGHVS and CDR2 FQNEAQ. The CDR3 is 14 amino acids. The CDR3 reads CASSLLTPSYEQYF. The CDR3 DNA reads as TGTGCCAGCAGCTTACTGACTCCCTCCTACGAGCAGTACTTC.

The J gene is TRBJ2-5, the V gene TRBV5-1; D possibly corresponds to TRBD2 (6 bases). Gene TRBJ2-7 matches the end of the DNA better, so the J call may be wrong. This CDR3 is built from 13 residues. The germline V gene encodes CDR1 SGHRS and CDR2 YFSETQ. This chain's CDR3 is CASRGTYSYEQYF. In DNA form, the CDR3 reads TGCGCCAGCCGCGGGACGTACTCCTACGAGCAGTACTTC.

The gene calls are TRBV5-6 and TRBJ1-5, with TRBD1 as a possible D gene (6 bases). The CDR3 length is 16 residues. CDR1 and CDR2 (germline): SGHDT, YYEEEE. Trimming stripped 0 bases from V and 7 bases from J, with 17 bases between. The DNA of the CDR3 is TGTGCCAGCAGCTTGGCCGCACAGGGAACGTGGCAGCCCCAGCATTTT. Protein sequence: CASSLAAQGTWQPQHF.

V gene TRBV5-1 combines with J gene TRBJ2-5; TRBD2 agrees at 10 bases. Germline V CDR1 and CDR2: SGHRS, YFSETQ. The CDR3 is 15 residues long. The V segment lost 4 bases and the J segment 1 base; nucleotides outside the gene matches: 4. The CDR3 protein is CASSGIAGGQETQYF. The CDR3 DNA sequence: TGCGCCAGCAGCGGCATAGCGGGAGGCCAAGAGACCCAGTACTTC.

This clone was seen once. Here the CDR3 reads CASSPGTGPSYEQYF. CDR3 DNA: TGCGCCAGCAGCCCCGGGACAGGGCCCTCCTACGAGCAGTACTTC. This chain joins TRBV5-1 and TRBJ2-7, with 9 bases aligning to TRBD1. J gave up 0 bases and V 4 bases, and 5 bases lay outside the gene matches. The CDR3 sequence is 15 residues long. The germline CDR1 and CDR2 sequences are SGHRS and YFSETQ.

The rearrangement uses TRBV5-1 and TRBJ2-1, with D possibly matching TRBD2 (6 bases). Trimming removed 7 bases from V and 4 bases from J, with 18 bases in between. The CDR3 is 15 residues long. Germline CDR1 SGHRS, CDR2 YFSETQ. CDR3 in amino acids: CASLGGSGGYNEQFF. In DNA, the CDR3 is TGCGCCAGCTTGGGGGGTAGCGGCGGTTACAATGAGCAGTTCTTC.

The chain is built from TRBV9 and TRBJ2-1; 8 nucleotides align to TRBD2. The CDR3 has 14 residues. The junction had 7 bases not matched to a gene; V was cut back by 6 bases and J by 5 bases. Germline V gene sequence: CDR1 SGDLS, CDR2 YYNGEE. This chain's CDR3 is CASTAVAGNNEQFF. The DNA of the CDR3 is TGTGCCAGCACCGCTGTAGCGGGGAACAATGAGCAGTTCTTC.